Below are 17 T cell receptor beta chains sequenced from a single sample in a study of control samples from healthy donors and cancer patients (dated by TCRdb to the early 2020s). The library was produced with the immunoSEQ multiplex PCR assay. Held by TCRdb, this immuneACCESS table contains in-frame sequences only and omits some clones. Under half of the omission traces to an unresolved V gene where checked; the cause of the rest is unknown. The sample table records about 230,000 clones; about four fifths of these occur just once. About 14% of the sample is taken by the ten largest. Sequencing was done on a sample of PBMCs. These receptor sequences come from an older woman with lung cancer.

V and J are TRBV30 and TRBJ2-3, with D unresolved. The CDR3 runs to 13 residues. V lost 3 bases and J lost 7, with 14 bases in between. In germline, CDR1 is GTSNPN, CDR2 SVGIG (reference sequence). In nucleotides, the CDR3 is TGTGCCTGGAGGCCCCCCGGAGAGTATACGCAGTATTTT. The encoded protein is CAWRPPGEYTQYF.

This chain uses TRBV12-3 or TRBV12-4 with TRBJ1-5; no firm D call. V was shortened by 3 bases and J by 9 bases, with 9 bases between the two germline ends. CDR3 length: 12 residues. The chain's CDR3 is CASSFRSGPQHF. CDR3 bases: TGTGCCAGCAGTTTTCGGTCGGGGCCCCAGCATTTT.

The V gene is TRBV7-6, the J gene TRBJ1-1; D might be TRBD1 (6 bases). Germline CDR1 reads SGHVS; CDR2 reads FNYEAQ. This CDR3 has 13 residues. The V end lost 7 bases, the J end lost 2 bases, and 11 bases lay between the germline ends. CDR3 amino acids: CASTQQGNTEAFF. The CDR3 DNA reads TGTGCCAGCACACAACAGGGAAACACTGAAGCTTTCTTT.

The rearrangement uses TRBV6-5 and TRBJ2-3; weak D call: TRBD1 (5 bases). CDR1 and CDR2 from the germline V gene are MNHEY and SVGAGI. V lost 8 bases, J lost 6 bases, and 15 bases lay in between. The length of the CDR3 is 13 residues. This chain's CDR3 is CASGRRVDDTQYF. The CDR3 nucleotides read TGTGCCAGCGGTCGCAGGGTAGACGATACGCAGTATTTT.

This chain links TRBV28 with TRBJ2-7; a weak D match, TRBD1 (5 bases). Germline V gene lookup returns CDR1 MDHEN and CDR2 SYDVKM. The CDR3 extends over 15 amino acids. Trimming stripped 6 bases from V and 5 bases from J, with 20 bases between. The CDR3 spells CASRGTGRAVNEQYF. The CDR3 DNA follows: TGTGCCAGCAGGGGAACAGGACGTGCTGTAAACGAGCAGTACTTC.

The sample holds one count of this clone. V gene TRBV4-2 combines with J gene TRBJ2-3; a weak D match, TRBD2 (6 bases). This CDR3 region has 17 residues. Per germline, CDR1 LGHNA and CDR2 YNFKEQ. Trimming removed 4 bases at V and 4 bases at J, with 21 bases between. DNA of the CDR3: TGTGCCAGCAGCCTGAGGGGAGGCCAAGGCGCATCAGATACGCAGTATTTT. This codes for CASSLRGGQGASDTQYF.

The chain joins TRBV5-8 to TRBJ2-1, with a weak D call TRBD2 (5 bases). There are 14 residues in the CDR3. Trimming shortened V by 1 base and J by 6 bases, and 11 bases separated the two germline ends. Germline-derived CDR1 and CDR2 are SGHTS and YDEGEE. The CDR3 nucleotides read TGTGCCAGCAGCTTGATCCTAGCAGCCAATGAGCAGTTCTTC. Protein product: CASSLILAANEQFF.

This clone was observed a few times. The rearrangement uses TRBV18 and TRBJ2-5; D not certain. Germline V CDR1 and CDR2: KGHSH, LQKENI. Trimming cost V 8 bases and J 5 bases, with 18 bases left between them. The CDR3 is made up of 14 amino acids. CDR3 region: CASLNPGYEETQYF. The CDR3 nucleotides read TGTGCCAGCCTGAATCCGGGCTATGAGGAGACCCAGTACTTC. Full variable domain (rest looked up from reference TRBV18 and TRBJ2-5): NAGVMQNPRHLVRRRGQEARLRCSPMKGHSHVYWYRQLPEEGLKFMVYLQKENIIDESGMPKERFSAEFPKEGPSILRIQQVVRGDSAAYFCASLNPGYEETQYFGPGTRLLVL.

The DNA of the CDR3 is TGTGCCAGCAGCAAACCTCTAGCGGGGGGGCGAGCAGCAGATACGCAGTATTTT. It translates to CASSKPLAGGRAADTQYF. The chain couples TRBV21-1 to TRBJ2-3; the table's D gene call, TRBD2, was not cross checked with the DNA. TRBV21-1 represents a pseudogene. The CDR3 has 18 amino acids.

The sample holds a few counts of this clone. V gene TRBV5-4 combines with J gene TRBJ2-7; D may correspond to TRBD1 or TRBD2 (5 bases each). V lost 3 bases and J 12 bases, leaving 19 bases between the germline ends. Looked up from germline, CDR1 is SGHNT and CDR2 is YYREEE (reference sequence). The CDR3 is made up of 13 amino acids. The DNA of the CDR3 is TGTGCCAGCAGCTCCTCTTTAGGGGACCCGGCGTACTTC. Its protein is CASSSSLGDPAYF.

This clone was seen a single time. The CDR3 loop is CASSRRTANSPLHF. For the CDR3, the DNA is TGTGCCAGCAGCCGTCGGACAGCCAATTCACCCCTCCACTTT. The chain uses TRBV5-6 and TRBJ1-6, with D maybe TRBD1 (6 bases). Germline assignment: CDR1 SGHDT and CDR2 YYEEEE. Trimming took off 4 bases at V and 7 bases at J, with 12 bases between the two ends. The CDR3 is made up of 14 amino acids.

The chain's CDR3 is CASSVMAGKDTEAFF. The CDR3 nucleotides are TGCGCCAGCAGCGTGATGGCAGGGAAGGACACTGAAGCTTTCTTT. The rearrangement joins TRBV5-1 to TRBJ1-1, with D maybe TRBD1 (5 bases). Trimming took off 4 bases at V and 3 bases at J, with 16 bases between the two ends. CDR3 length equals 15 residues. The germline V gene has CDR1 SGHRS and CDR2 YFSETQ.

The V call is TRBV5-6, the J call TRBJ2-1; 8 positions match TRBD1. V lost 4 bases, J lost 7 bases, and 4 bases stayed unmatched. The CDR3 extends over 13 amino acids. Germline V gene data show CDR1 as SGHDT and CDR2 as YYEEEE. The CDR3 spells CASSPGGGNEQFF. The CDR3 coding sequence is TGTGCCAGCAGCCCAGGGGGCGGGAATGAGCAGTTCTTC.

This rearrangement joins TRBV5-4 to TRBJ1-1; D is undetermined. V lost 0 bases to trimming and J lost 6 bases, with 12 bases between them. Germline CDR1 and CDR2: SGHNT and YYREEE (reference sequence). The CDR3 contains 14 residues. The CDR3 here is CASSLDVGRPEAFF. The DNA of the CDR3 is TGTGCCAGCAGCTTGGACGTAGGACGTCCTGAAGCTTTCTTT.

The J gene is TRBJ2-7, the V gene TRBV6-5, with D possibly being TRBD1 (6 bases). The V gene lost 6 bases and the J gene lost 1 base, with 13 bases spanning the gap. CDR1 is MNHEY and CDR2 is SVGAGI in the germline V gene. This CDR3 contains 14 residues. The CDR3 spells CASSGQWTSYEQYF. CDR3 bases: TGTGCCAGCAGCGGACAGTGGACTTCCTACGAGCAGTACTTC.

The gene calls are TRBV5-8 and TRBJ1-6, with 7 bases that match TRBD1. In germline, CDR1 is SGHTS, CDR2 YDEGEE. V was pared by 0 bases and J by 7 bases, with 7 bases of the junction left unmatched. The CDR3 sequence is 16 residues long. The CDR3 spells CASSLAYGTVNSPLHF. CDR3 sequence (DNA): TGTGCCAGCAGCTTGGCCTACGGGACAGTCAATTCACCCCTCCACTTT.

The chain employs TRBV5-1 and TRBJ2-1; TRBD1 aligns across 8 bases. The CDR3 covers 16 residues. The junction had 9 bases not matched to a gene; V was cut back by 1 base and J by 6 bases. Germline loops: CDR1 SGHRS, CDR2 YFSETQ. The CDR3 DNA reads TGCGCCAGCAGCTTGTACAGGGGGGTCTTGAGCAATGAGCAGTTCTTC. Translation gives CASSLYRGVLSNEQFF.